This record concerns one TCR beta chain sequence. No antigen is known for it. Investigators divided CD4+ cells into CD45RA+ naive and CD45RA-negative memory subsets. This sample was taken from a study of shared clonotypes between healthy human individuals. Study-level points and caveats: Relative to their counterparts shared across all four donors, non-shared clonotypes exhibited diminished generation probabilities.

This CDR3 spans 16 amino acids. Germline V gives CDR1 LGHNA, CDR2 YNFKEQ. Deletions cut 2 bases from V and 4 bases from J, with 15 bases between. In the authors' workflow: Sequence data from immunoSEQ were junction-only and lacked quality scores; consequently, filtering differed. TCRdb keeps only in-frame clones here, not all; method: immunoSEQ multiplex PCR. Clonal size and the V and J genes are those of that table, whereas D and trimming came from the DNA. In the table there are about 770,000 clones, roughly 72% of which are singletons. J is TRBJ1-3 and V is TRBV4-2; the D gene is possibly TRBD1 (5 bases). The sequenced sample consisted of memory CD4+ T cells sorted from blood. As to subset: CD45RA-negative fraction. The receptor comes from a woman between 25 and 40 years old in good health. CDR3 nucleotides: TGTGCCAGCAGCCAATTGGTAGGGGAGTCGGGAAACACCATATATTTT. Translating gives CASSQLVGESGNTIYF.